This T cell receptor (beta chain) stems from a study of Tregs in tolerant kidney transplant recipients. Notes on the study in general: No direct test of biological reproducibility was done here. Tolerant patients' donor-specific Tregs expanded beyond overall Tregs, suggesting antigen-driven growth. Validation in larger populations is needed because few patients were studied.

Related graft donors supplied nonmyeloablative bone marrow transplants, and mixed chimerism was transient. Thawed PBMCs were FACS-sorted into unstimulated CD4+CD25+CD127- regulatory T cells, CD4+CD25- non-regulatory cells, CD4 and CD8 cells. V lost 4 bases, J lost 9 bases, and 13 bases stayed unmatched. Germline V lookup: CDR1 LNHNV, CDR2 YYDKDF (reference sequence). This CDR3 is 16 amino acids long. Using immunoSEQ multiplex PCR, the repertoire was profiled, and TCRdb retains in-frame clones only, with some absent. The table records tens of thousands of clones, 80% to 95% of them present only once. As concerns this clone: The antigen is not known.

The sample was CD4+ T cells from blood (PBMCs), taken 12 months after the transplant. The chain joins TRBV15 to TRBJ2-2, with TRBD1 matching over 8 bases. The source is a human patient who received a combined kidney and bone marrow transplant. Some T cells may be supplied by the graft donor. The CDR3 DNA is TGTGCCACCAGCATTATTGGACAGGGTATGATCCGGGAGCTGTTTTTT. This encodes CATSIIGQGMIRELFF.